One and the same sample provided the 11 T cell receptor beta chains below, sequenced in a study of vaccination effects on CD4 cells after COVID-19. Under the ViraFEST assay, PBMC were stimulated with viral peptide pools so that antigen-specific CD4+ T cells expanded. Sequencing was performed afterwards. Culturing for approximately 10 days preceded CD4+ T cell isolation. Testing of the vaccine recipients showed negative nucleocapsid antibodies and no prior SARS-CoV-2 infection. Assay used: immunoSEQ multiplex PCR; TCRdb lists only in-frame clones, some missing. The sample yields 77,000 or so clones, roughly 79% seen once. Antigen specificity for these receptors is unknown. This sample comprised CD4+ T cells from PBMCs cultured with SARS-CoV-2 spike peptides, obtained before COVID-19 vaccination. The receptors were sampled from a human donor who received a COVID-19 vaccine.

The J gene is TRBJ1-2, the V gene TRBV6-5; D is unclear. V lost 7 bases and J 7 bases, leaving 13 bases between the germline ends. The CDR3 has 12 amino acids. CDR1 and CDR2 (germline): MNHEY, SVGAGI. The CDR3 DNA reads TGTGCCAGCAACCTACGAGGGAGTGGCTACACCTTC. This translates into CASNLRGSGYTF.

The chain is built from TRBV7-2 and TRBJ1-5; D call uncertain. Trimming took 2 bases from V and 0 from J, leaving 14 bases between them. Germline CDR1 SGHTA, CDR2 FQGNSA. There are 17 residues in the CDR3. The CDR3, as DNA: TGTGCCAGCAGCTTAATTGAGACCTATTATAGCAATCAGCCCCAGCATTTT. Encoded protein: CASSLIETYYSNQPQHF.

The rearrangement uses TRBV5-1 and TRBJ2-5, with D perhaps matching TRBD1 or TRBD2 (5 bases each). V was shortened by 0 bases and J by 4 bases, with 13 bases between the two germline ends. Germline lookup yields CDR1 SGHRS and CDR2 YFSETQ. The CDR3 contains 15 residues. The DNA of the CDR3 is TGCGCCAGCAGCTTGGTTCCGAGGGGATTAGAGACCCAGTACTTC. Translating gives CASSLVPRGLETQYF.

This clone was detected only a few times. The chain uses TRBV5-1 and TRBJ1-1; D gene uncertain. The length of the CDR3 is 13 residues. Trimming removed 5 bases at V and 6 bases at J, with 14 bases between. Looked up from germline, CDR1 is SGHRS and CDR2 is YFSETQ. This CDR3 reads CASSDGRKAEAFF. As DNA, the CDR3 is TGCGCCAGCAGTGACGGTCGAAAGGCTGAAGCTTTCTTT.

The CDR3 protein is CASSHQGVYGYTF. The CDR3 bases are TGTGCCAGCAGTCATCAGGGGGTCTATGGCTACACCTTC. The chain carries TRBV7-2 and TRBJ1-2, with 7 bases fitting TRBD1. The CDR3 loop spans 13 amino acids. Germline CDR1 reads SGHTA; CDR2 reads FQGNSA. V was pared by 6 bases and J by 4 bases, with 5 bases of the junction left unmatched.

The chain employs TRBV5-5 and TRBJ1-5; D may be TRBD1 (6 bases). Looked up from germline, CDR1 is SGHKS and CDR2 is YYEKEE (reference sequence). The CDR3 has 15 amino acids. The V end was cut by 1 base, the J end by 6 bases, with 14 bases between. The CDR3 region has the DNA TGTGCCAGCAGCTTGATGTCAGGGGAGTCTCAGCCCCAGCATTTT. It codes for CASSLMSGESQPQHF.

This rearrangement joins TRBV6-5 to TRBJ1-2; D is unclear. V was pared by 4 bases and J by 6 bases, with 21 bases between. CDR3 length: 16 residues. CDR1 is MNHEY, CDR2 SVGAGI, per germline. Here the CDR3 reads CASSSHRLGEVNGYTF. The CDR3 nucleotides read TGTGCCAGCAGTTCCCATCGGCTCGGGGAGGTTAATGGCTACACCTTC.

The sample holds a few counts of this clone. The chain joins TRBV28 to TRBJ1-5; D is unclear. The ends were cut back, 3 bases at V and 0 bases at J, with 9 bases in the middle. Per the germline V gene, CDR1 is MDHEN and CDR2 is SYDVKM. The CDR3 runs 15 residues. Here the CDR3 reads CASSFAEYSNQPQHF. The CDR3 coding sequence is TGTGCCAGCAGTTTTGCGGAATATAGCAATCAGCCCCAGCATTTT.

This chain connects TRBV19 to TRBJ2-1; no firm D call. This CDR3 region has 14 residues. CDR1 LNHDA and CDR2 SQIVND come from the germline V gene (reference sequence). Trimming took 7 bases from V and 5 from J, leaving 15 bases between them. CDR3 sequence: CASTRADWDNEQFF. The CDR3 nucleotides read TGTGCCAGTACTAGGGCAGATTGGGACAATGAGCAGTTCTTC.

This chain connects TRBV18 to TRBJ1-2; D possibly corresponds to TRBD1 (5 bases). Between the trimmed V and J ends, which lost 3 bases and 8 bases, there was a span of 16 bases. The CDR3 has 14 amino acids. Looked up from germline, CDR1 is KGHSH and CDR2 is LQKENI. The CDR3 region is CASSPERRALGYTF. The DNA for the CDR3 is TGTGCCAGCTCACCCGAGCGCAGGGCTCTAGGCTACACCTTC.

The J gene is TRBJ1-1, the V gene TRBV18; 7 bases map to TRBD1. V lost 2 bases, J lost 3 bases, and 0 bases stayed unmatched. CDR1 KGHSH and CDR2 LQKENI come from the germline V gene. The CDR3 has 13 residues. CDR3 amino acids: CASSPGTDTEAFF. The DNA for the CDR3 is TGTGCCAGCTCACCAGGGACAGACACTGAAGCTTTCTTT.